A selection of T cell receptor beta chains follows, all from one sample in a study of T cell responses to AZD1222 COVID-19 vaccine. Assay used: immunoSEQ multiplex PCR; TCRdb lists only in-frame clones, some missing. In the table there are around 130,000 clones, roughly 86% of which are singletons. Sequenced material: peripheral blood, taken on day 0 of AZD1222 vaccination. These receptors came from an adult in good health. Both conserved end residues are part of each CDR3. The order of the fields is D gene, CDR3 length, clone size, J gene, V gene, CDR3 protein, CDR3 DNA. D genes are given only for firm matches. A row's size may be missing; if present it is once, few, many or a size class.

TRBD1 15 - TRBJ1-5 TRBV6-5 CASSFLTGNNQPQHF TGTGCCAGCAGTTTTCTGACAGGGAACAATCAGCCCCAGCATTTT
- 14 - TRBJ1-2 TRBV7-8 CASSLVLSDSGYTF TGTGCCAGCAGCTTAGTACTATCGGACTCCGGCTACACCTTC
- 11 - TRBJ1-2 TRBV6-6 CASSSSGSDTF TGTGCCAGCAGTTCCAGCGGGTCTGACACCTTC
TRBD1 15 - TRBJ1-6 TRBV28 CASSSATGGVQPLHF TGTGCCAGCAGTTCGGCGACAGGGGGCGTTCAACCCCTCCACTTT
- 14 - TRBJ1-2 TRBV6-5 CASSYSGGRYGYTF TGTGCCAGCAGTTACTCGGGTGGGAGATATGGCTACACCTTC
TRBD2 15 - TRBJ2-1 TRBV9 CASSDGTSGYNEQFF TGTGCCAGCAGCGACGGGACTAGCGGCTACAATGAGCAGTTCTTC
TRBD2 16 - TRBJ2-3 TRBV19 CASSTQSGRTTDTQYF TGTGCCAGTAGTACCCAAAGCGGGAGAACCACAGATACGCAGTATTTT
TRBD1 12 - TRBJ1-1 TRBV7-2 CASSLWDREAFF TGTGCCAGCAGCCTTTGGGACAGAGAAGCTTTCTTT
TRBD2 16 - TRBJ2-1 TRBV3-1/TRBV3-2 CASSQPSSSGNNEQFF TGTGCCAGCAGCCAACCATCGTCTAGCGGAAACAATGAGCAGTTCTTC
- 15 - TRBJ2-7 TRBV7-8 CASSLVLGRSYEQYF TGTGCCAGCAGCTTAGTTCTGGGTAGATCCTACGAGCAGTACTTC
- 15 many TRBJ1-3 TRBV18 CASSPGRRSGNTIYF TGTGCCAGCTCACCGGGACGCCGCTCTGGAAACACCATATATTTT
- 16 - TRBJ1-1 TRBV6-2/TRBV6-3 CASSYLGPGMNTEAFF TGTGCCAGCAGTTACTTGGGCCCCGGTATGAACACTGAAGCTTTCTTT
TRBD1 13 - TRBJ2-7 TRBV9 CASSPRTGGEQYF TGTGCCAGCAGCCCCCGGACAGGGGGGGAGCAGTACTTC
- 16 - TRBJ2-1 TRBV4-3 CASSQGGPGSYNEQFF TGCGCCAGCAGCCAAGGGGGACCGGGCTCCTACAATGAGCAGTTCTTC
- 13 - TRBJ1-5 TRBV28 CASSIEGNQPQHF TGTGCCAGCAGTATCGAGGGGAATCAGCCCCAGCATTTT
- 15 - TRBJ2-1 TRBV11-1 CASSSPSRTDNEQFF TGTGCCAGCAGCTCCCCTAGCCGGACGGACAATGAGCAGTTCTTC
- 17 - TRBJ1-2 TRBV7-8 CASSLASAGLVGGGYTF TGTGCCAGCAGCTTAGCGAGCGCAGGACTCGTGGGAGGTGGCTACACCTTC
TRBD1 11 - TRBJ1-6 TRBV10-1 CASSGPGQGRF TGCGCCAGCAGTGGGCCGGGACAGGGACGCTTT
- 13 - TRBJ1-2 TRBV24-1 CATSGFREEGYTF TGTGCCACCAGTGGTTTCAGGGAAGAGGGCTACACCTTC
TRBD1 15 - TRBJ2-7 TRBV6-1 CASSETLDRAYEQYF TGTGCCAGCAGTGAAACCCTGGACAGGGCCTACGAGCAGTACTTC
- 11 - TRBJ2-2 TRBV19 CASRYTGELFF TGTGCCAGTAGATACACCGGGGAGCTGTTTTTT
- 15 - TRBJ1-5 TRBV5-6 CASSPPRTNNQPQHF TGTGCCAGCAGCCCCCCTAGGACCAACAATCAGCCCCAGCATTTT
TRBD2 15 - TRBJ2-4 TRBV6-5 CASSYSSSGKNIQYF TGTGCCAGCAGTTACTCGTCTAGCGGGAAAAACATTCAGTACTTC
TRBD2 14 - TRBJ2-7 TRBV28 CASRDTAGGYEQYF TGTGCCAGCAGAGATACAGCGGGAGGCTACGAGCAGTACTTC
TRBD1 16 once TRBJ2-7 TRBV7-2 CASSLAGTDRSYEQYF TGTGCCAGCAGCTTAGCTGGGACAGACCGCTCCTACGAGCAGTACTTC
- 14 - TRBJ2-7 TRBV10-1 CASSENRNSYEQYF TGCGCCAGCAGTGAGAACAGGAACTCCTACGAGCAGTACTTC
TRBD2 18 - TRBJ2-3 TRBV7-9 CASSLARLAGGSTDTQYF TGTGCCAGCAGCTTAGCGCGGCTAGCGGGGGGGAGCACAGATACGCAGTATTTT
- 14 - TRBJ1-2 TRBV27 CASILGTYFYGYTF TGTGCCAGCATCCTCGGGACATATTTTTATGGCTACACCTTC
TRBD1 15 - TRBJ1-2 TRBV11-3 CASSPGTGQNYGYTF TGTGCCAGCAGCCCAGGGACAGGGCAGAACTATGGCTACACCTTC
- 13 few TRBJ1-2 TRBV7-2 CASSLEGWYGYTF TGTGCCAGCAGCTTAGAAGGATGGTATGGCTACACCTTC
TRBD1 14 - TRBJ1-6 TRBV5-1 CASSSGQGNSPLHF TGCGCCAGCAGCTCGGGACAGGGTAATTCACCCCTCCACTTT
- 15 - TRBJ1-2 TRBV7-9 CASSEFTPPEGGYTF TGTGCCAGCAGCGAGTTCACCCCCCCCGAGGGTGGCTACACCTTC
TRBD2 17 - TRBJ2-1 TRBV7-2 CASSLADVAGGYNEQFF TGTGCCAGCAGCTTGGCAGACGTAGCGGGAGGATACAATGAGCAGTTCTTC
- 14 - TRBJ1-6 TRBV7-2 CASSPTGTNSPLHF TGTGCCAGCAGCCCTACAGGAACAAATTCACCCCTCCACTTT
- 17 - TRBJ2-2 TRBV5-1 CASSLEATGANTGELFF TGCGCCAGCAGCTTGGAAGCGACAGGAGCTAACACCGGGGAGCTGTTTTTT
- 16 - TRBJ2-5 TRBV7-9 CASSWEGVRAEETQYF TGTGCCAGCAGCTGGGAGGGGGTGCGGGCTGAAGAGACCCAGTACTTC
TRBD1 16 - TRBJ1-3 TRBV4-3 CPSSGQGMSSGNTIYF TGCCCCAGCAGCGGACAGGGTATGAGTTCTGGAAACACCATATATTTT
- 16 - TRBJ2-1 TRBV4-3 CASSQGEGYSYNEQFF TGCGCCAGCAGCCAAGGTGAAGGATACTCCTACAATGAGCAGTTCTTC
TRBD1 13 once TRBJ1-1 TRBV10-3 CAVGQGIGTEAFF TGTGCCGTTGGACAGGGGATCGGCACTGAAGCTTTCTTT
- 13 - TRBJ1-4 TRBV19 CASSIDATEKLFF TGTGCCAGTAGTATCGACGCGACTGAAAAACTGTTTTTT
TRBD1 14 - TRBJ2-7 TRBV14 CASSHTRQGREQYF TGTGCCAGCAGCCACACAAGACAGGGAAGGGAGCAGTACTTC
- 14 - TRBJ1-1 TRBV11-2 CASSSLSGRTEAFF TGTGCCAGCAGTTCTCTGTCGGGTCGCACTGAAGCTTTCTTT
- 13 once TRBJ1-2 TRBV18 CASSPSGGDGYTF TGTGCCAGCTCACCCTCAGGAGGGGATGGCTACACCTTC
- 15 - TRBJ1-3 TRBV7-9 CASSLGGNSGNTIYF TGTGCCAGCAGCTTGGGGGGTAACTCTGGAAACACCATATATTTT
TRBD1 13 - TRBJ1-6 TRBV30 CAWMGTGDSPLHF TGTGCCTGGATGGGGACAGGGGATTCACCCCTCCACTTT
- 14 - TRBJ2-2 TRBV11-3 CASSSGPSSGELFF TGTGCCAGCAGCTCTGGGCCCTCGAGCGGGGAGCTGTTTTTT
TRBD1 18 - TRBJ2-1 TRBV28 CASSPFTYRGPSYNEQFF TGTGCCAGCAGTCCCTTCACATACAGGGGGCCCTCCTACAATGAGCAGTTCTTC
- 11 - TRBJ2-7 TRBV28 CASSFSYEQYF TGTGCCAGCAGTTTTTCCTACGAGCAGTACTTC
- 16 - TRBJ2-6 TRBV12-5 CASGLLGSDGANVLTF TGTGCTAGTGGTTTGCTAGGGTCGGATGGGGCCAACGTCCTGACTTTC
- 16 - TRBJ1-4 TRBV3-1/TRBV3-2 CASSPDSSGGFEKLFF TGTGCCAGCAGCCCCGATAGTTCGGGGGGTTTCGAAAAACTGTTTTTT
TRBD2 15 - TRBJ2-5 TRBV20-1 CSASPTSGSQETQYF TGCAGTGCTAGTCCTACTAGCGGCTCTCAAGAGACCCAGTACTTC
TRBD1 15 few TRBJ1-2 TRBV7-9 CASSSGTDFNYGYTF TGTGCCAGCAGCTCCGGGACAGATTTTAACTATGGCTACACCTTC
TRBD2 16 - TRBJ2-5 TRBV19 CASSIGTSGGSKTQYF TGTGCCAGTAGTATTGGGACTAGCGGGGGATCGAAGACCCAGTACTTC
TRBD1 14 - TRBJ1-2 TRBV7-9 CASRRTGDHYGYTF TGTGCCAGCAGGAGGACAGGGGATCACTATGGCTACACCTTC
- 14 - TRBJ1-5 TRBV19 CASSTGVGNQPQHF TGTGCCAGTAGTACAGGGGTAGGCAATCAGCCCCAGCATTTT
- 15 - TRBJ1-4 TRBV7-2 CASSADGTYNEKLFF TGTGCCAGCAGCGCCGACGGGACGTATAATGAAAAACTGTTTTTT
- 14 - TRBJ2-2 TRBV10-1 CASSERANTGELFF TGCGCCAGCAGTGAGAGGGCGAACACCGGGGAGCTGTTTTTT
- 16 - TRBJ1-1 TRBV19 CASSPKWRGENTEAFF TGTGCCAGTAGCCCAAAATGGAGGGGAGAGAACACTGAAGCTTTCTTT
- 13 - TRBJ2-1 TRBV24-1 CATSRVSYNEQFF TGTGCCACCTCGAGGGTCTCCTACAATGAGCAGTTCTTC